This entry lists 13 T cell receptor beta chains sequenced from one sample in a study of cytomegalovirus exposure and HLA in healthy donors. A multiplex PCR was run with 60 Vbeta primers and 13 Jbeta primers. TCRdb's copy holds only in-frame clones and misses some; the assay was immunoSEQ multiplex PCR. The profile shows 50,000 to 60,000 clones, about four fifths of them singletons. Sequencing used PBMCs. The receptors originated from a female donor in good health and CMV-seronegative.

The chain couples TRBV30 to TRBJ1-5; the D is unclear. CDR1 and CDR2 (germline): GTSNPN, SVGIG (reference sequence). This CDR3 has 13 residues. Trimming removed 0 bases from V and 11 bases from J, with 14 bases in between. CDR3 sequence (DNA): TGTGCCTGGAGTGTACGAGACAACGGGGCCCAGCATTTT. Its translation is CAWSVRDNGAQHF.

This clone was seen a few times. This chain uses TRBV4-1 with TRBJ1-4; D remains ambiguous. The CDR3 is 16 residues long. Per the germline V gene, CDR1 is MGHRA and CDR2 is YSYEKL. Deletions cut 0 bases from V and 5 bases from J, with 13 bases between. CDR3 bases: TGCGCCAGCAGCCAAGATCTTCCGAGATCAAATGAAAAACTGTTTTTT. It specifies CASSQDLPRSNEKLFF.

The sample holds a few counts of this clone. The chain couples TRBV6-6 to TRBJ1-1; D may be TRBD1 (5 bases). This CDR3 contains 13 residues. From germline, CDR1 is MNHNY and CDR2 SVGAGI (reference sequence). V shed 6 bases and J shed 4 bases, with 12 bases lying between them. As DNA, the CDR3 is TGTGCCAGCAGGACGGGGGGAGGCACTGAAGCTTTCTTT. It translates to CASRTGGGTEAFF.

The chain uses TRBV7-9 and TRBJ1-1; 8 bases are a match to TRBD1. The germline CDR1 and CDR2 sequences are SEHNR and FQNEAQ (reference sequence). V lost 3 bases and J lost 3; bases outside the gene matches: 6. This CDR3 region has 15 residues. The CDR3 DNA follows: TGTGCCAGCAGCTTTGCGACAGGGGTATACACTGAAGCTTTCTTT. Its translation: CASSFATGVYTEAFF.

The chain combines TRBV19 with TRBJ2-1; TRBD1 matches 9 bases. Germline values: CDR1 LNHDA, CDR2 SQIVND (reference sequence). J gave up 8 bases and V 6 bases, and 8 bases lay outside the gene matches. The CDR3 is 14 residues long. In nucleotides, the CDR3 is TGTGCCAGTAGGGGGACAGGGTCCCATTATGAGCAGTTCTTC. Amino acid sequence: CASRGTGSHYEQFF. The whole variable domain, filled in from reference TRBV19 and TRBJ2-1, reads DGGITQSPKYLFRKEGQNVTLSCEQNLNHDAMYWYRQDPGQGLRLIYYSQIVNDFQKGDIAEGYSVSREKKESFPLTVTSAQKNPTAFYLCASRGTGSHYEQFFGPGTRLTVL.

This sequence joins TRBV4-1 and TRBJ1-1; TRBD1 is a possible D gene (6 bases). Trimming shortened V by 4 bases and J by 1 base, and 13 bases separated the two germline ends. The CDR3 runs 15 residues. Looked up from germline, CDR1 is MGHRA and CDR2 is YSYEKL. CDR3 amino acids: CASSPRDRRNTEAFF. The CDR3 region has the DNA TGCGCCAGCAGCCCCAGAGACAGGAGGAACACTGAAGCTTTCTTT.

Details on this clone: At one end, the junction sequence differs from germline, possibly due to a read error. The rearrangement joins TRBV7-7 to TRBJ2-5; no clear D gene. The V gene's germline CDR1 is SSHAT and CDR2 FNYEAQ (reference sequence). This CDR3 is built from 14 residues. The CDR3 loop reads CASTPLNLQETQYF. CDR3 sequence (DNA): TGTGCTAGCACCCCTCTAAACCTCCAAGAGACCCAGTACTTC.

The chain has TRBV5-4 and TRBJ2-3, with D possibly being TRBD2 (6 bases). Germline V lookup: CDR1 SGHNT, CDR2 YYREEE (reference sequence). The germline V and J ends were trimmed by 3 bases and 0 bases, with 14 bases remaining between them. The CDR3 runs to 16 residues. As DNA, the CDR3 is TGTGCCAGCAGCTCGGGACTTATACCTAGCACAGATACGCAGTATTTT. Translated, it gives CASSSGLIPSTDTQYF.

The rearrangement links TRBV2 to TRBJ1-1, with D possibly being TRBD1 (5 bases). With 7 bases removed from V and 7 bases from J, the gap between germline ends came to 22 bases. This CDR3 has 15 residues. CDR1 is SNHLY, CDR2 FYNNEI, per germline. This CDR3 is CASNSPGELVREAFF. The CDR3 DNA reads TGTGCCAGCAATTCCCCGGGGGAACTAGTCCGTGAAGCTTTCTTT.

The V call is TRBV18, the J call TRBJ2-3, with TRBD2 matching over 7 bases. The CDR3 runs to 15 residues. Germline CDR1 KGHSH, CDR2 LQKENI. The J segment lost 2 bases and the V segment lost 5 bases, leaving 7 bases of the junction unmatched. CDR3 sequence reads: CASSTLADPTDTQYF. The CDR3, as DNA: TGTGCCAGCTCAACCCTAGCGGACCCCACAGATACGCAGTATTTT.

The chain couples TRBV5-1 to TRBJ1-2; TRBD1 aligns across 8 bases. Germline CDR1 is SGHRS and CDR2 is YFSETQ. V trimming: 4 bases; J trimming: 6 bases; junction bases outside the gene matches: 5. The CDR3 length is 13 residues. The CDR3 DNA is TGCGCCAGCAGCCCACGACAGGGGCATGGCTACACCTTC. Translation gives CASSPRQGHGYTF. Supplemented by reference TRBV5-1 and TRBJ1-2, the full variable domain reads KAGVTQTPRYLIKTRGQQVTLSCSPISGHRSVSWYQQTPGQGLQFLFEYFSETQRNKGNFPGRFSGRQFSNSRSEMNVSTLELGDSALYLCASSPRQGHGYTFGSGTRLTVV.

This clone appeared once. This chain links TRBV23-1 with TRBJ1-3; D is possibly TRBD1 (6 bases). TRBV23-1 is given ORF status, its function remaining uncertain. CDR3 size: 19 residues. V was pared by 3 bases and J by 0 bases, with 21 bases between. The CDR3 nucleotides are TGCGCCAGCAGTCACCCTTCTCCCAAGACAGGCCTCTCTGGAAACACCATATATTTT. Translated, it gives CASSHPSPKTGLSGNTIYF.

The V call is TRBV2, the J call TRBJ2-5; TRBD1 agrees at 7 bases. The CDR3 length is 14 residues. The V segment lost 8 bases and the J segment 2 bases; nucleotides outside the gene matches: 8. Germline lookup yields CDR1 SNHLY and CDR2 FYNNEI. CDR3 protein: CASEEGQVQETQYF. The CDR3 region has the DNA TGTGCCAGCGAAGAAGGACAGGTACAAGAGACCCAGTACTTC.